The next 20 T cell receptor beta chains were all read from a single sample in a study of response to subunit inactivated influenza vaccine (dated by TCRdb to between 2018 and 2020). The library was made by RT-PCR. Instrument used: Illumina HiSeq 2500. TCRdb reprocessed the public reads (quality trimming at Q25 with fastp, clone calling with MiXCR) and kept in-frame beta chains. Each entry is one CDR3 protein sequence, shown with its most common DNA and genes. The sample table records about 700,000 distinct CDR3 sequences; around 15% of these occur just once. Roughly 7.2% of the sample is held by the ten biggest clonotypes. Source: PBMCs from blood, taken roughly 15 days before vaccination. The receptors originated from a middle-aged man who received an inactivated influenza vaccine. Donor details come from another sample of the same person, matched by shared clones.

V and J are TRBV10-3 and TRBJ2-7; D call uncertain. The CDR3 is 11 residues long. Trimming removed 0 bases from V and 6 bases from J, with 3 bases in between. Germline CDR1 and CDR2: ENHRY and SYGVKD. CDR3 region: CAISESLEQYF. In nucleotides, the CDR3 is TGTGCCATCAGTGAGTCTCTCGAGCAGTACTTC.

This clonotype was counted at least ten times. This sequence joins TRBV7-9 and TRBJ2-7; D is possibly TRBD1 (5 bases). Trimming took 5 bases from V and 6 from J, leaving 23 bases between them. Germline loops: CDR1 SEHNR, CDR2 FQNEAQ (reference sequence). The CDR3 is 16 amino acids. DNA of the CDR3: TGTGCCAGCAGCCCATCTTCCTCGATCTTAAGGGGCGAGCAGTACTTC. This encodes CASSPSSSILRGEQYF.

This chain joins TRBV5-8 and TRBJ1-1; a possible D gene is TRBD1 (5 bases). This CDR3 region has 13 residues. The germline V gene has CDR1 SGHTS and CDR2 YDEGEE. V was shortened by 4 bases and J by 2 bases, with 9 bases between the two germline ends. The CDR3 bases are TGTGCCAGCAGCGACGACAGAAACACTGAAGCTTTCTTT. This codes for CASSDDRNTEAFF.

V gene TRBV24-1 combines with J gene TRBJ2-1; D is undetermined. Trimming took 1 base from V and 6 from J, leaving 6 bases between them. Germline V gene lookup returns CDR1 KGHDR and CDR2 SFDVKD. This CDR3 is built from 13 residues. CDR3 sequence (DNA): TGTGCCACCAGTGATTTCCCACTCAATGAGCAGTTCTTC. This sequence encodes CATSDFPLNEQFF.

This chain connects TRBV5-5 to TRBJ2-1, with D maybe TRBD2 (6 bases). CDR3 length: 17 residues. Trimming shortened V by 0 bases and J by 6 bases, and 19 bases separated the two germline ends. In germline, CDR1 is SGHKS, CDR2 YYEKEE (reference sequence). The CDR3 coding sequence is TGTGCCAGCAGCTTGGGAGATAGCGGAAGTCCATCCAATGAGCAGTTCTTC. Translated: CASSLGDSGSPSNEQFF.

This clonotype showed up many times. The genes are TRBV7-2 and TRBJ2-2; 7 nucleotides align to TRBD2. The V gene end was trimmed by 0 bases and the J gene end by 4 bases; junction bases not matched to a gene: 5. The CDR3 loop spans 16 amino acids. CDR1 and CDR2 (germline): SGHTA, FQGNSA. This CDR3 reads CASSLAWSGGTGELFF. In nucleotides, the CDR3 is TGTGCCAGCAGCTTAGCGTGGTCGGGGGGCACCGGGGAGCTGTTTTTT.

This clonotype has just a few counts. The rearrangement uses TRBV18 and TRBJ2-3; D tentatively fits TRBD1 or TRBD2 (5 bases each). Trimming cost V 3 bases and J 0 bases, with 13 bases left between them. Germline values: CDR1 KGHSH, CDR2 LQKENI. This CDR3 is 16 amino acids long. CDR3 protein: CASSPRQRSSTDTQYF. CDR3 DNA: TGTGCCAGCTCACCGAGACAGCGGTCTAGCACAGATACGCAGTATTTT.

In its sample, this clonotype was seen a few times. This chain's CDR3 is CASSLCGLAGDLPYEQYF. CDR3 nucleotides: TGTGCCAGCAGTTTATGCGGTCTAGCGGGCGATCTCCCCTACGAGCAGTACTTC. V is TRBV28 and J is TRBJ2-7; 8 nucleotides agree with TRBD2. V dropped 0 bases and J dropped 2; count of bases not matched to a gene: 12. This CDR3 comprises 18 residues. Germline V CDR1 and CDR2: MDHEN, SYDVKM.

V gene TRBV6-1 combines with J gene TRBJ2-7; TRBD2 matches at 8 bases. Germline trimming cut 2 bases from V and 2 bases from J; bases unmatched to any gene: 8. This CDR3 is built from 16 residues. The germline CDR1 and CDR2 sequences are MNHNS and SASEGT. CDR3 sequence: CASSEPGGARAYEQYF. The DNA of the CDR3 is TGTGCCAGCAGTGAACCCGGGGGGGCCAGGGCCTACGAGCAGTACTTC.

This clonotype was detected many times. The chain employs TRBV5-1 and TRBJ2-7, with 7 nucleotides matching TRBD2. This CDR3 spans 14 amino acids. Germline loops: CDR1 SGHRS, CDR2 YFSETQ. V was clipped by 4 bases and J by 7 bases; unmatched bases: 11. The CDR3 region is CASSLAAGVFEQYF. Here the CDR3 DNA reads TGCGCCAGCAGCCTGGCCGCGGGGGTCTTTGAGCAGTACTTC. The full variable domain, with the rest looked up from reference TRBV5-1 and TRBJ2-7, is KAGVTQTPRYLIKTRGQQVTLSCSPISGHRSVSWYQQTPGQGLQFLFEYFSETQRNKGNFPGRFSGRQFSNSRSEMNVSTLELGDSALYLCASSLAAGVFEQYFGPGTRLTVT.

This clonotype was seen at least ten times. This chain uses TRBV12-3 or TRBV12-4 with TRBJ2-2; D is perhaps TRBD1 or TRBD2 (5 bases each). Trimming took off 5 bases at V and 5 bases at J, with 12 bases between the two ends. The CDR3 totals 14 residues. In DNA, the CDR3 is TGTGCCAGCAGTCCGAGGTGGGGGACCGGGGAGCTGTTTTTT. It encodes CASSPRWGTGELFF.

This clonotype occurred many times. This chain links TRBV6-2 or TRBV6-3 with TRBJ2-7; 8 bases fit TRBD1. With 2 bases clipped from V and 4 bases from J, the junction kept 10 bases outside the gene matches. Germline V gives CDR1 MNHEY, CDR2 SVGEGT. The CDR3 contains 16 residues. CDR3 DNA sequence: TGTGCCAGCAGTTACGACAGGGGTCTGAATTTGTACGAGCAGTACTTC. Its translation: CASSYDRGLNLYEQYF.

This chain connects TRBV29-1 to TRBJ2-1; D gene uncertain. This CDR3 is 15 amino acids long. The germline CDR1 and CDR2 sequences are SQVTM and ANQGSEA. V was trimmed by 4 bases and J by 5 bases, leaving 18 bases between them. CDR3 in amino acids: CSVVGRRSRNNEQFF. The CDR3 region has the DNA TGCAGCGTTGTTGGAAGGCGCTCGAGGAACAATGAGCAGTTCTTC.

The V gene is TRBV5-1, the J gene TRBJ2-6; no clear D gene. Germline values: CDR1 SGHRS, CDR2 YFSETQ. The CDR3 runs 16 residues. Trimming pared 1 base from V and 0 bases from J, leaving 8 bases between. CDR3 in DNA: TGCGCCAGCAGCTTGTTTGTTAGCTCTGGGGCCAACGTCCTGACTTTC. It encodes CASSLFVSSGANVLTF.

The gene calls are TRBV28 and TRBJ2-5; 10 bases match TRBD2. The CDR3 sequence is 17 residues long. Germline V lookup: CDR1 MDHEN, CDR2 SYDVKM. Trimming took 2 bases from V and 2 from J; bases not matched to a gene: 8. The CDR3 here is CASSLMGLASVQETQYF. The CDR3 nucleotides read TGTGCCAGCAGTTTAATGGGACTAGCGAGTGTTCAAGAGACCCAGTACTTC. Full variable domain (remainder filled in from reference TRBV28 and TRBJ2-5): DVKVTQSSRYLVKRTGEKVFLECVQDMDHENMFWYRQDPGLGLRLIYFSYDVKMKEKGDIPEGYSVSREKKERFSLILESASTNQTSMYLCASSLMGLASVQETQYFGPGTRLLVL.

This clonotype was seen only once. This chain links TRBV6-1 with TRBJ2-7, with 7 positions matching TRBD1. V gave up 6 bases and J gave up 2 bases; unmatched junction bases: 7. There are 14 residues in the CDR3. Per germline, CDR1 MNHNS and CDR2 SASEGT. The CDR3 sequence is CASSPNRGTYEQYF. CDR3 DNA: TGTGCCAGCAGCCCTAACAGGGGCACCTACGAGCAGTACTTC.

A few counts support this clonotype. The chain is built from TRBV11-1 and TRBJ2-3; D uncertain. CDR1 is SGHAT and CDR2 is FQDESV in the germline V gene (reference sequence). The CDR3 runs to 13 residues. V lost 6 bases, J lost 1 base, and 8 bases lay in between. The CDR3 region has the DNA TGTGCCAGCAGAGACCGCCGCACAGATACGCAGTATTTT. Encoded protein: CASRDRRTDTQYF.

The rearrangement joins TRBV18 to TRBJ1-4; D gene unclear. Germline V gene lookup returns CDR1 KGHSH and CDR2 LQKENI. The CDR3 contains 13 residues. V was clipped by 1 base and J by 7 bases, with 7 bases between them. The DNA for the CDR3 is TGTGCCAGCTCACCACTTGACGGTGAAAAACTGTTTTTT. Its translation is CASSPLDGEKLFF.

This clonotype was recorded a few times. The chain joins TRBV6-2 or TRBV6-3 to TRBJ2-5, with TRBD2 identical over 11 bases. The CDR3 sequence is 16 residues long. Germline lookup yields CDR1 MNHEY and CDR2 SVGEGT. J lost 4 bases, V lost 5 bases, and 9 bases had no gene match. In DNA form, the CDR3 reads TGTGCCAGCAGTCCCACTAGCGGGAGCGTGGGAGAGACCCAGTACTTC. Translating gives CASSPTSGSVGETQYF.

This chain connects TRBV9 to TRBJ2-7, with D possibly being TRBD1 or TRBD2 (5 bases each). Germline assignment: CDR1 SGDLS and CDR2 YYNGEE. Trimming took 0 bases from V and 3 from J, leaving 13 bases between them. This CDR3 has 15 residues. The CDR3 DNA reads TGTGCCAGCAGCGTAGCTGAGGGACGTCTCTACGAGCAGTACTTC. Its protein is CASSVAEGRLYEQYF. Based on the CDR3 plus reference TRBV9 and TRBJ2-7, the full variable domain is DSGVTQTPKHLITATGQRVTLRCSPRSGDLSVYWYQQSLDQGLQFLIQYYNGEERAKGNILERFSAQQFPDLHSELNLSSLELGDSALYFCASSVAEGRLYEQYFGPGTRLTVT.